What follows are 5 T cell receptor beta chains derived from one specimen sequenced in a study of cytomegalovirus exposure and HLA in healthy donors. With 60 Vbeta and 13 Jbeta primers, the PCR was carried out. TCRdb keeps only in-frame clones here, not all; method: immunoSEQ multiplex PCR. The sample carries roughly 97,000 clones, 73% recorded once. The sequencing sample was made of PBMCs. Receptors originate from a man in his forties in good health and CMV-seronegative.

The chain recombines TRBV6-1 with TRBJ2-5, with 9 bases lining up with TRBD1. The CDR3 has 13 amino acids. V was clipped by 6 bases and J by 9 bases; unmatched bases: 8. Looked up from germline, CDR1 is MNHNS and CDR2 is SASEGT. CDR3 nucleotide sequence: TGTGCCAGCAGCAACAGGGGGCTAACATCCCAGTACTTC. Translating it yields CASSNRGLTSQYF.

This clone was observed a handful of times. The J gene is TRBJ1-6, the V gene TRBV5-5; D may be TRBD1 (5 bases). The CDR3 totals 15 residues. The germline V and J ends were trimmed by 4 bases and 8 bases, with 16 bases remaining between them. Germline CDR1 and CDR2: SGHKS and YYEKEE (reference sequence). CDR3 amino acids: CASSGRRGVDSPLHF. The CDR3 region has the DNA TGTGCCAGCAGCGGACGCCGGGGGGTTGATTCACCCCTCCACTTT.

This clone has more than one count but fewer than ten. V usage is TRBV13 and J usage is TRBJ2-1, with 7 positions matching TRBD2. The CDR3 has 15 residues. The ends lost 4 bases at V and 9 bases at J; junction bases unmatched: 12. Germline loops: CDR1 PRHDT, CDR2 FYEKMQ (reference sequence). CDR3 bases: TGTGCCAGCAGCTCACCTAGGCTGCCGGGGGGTGAGCAGTTCTTC. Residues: CASSSPRLPGGEQFF.

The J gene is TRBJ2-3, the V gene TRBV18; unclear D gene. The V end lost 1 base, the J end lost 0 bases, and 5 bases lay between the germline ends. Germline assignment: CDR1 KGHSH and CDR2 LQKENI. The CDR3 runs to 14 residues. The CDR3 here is CASSPLASTDTQYF. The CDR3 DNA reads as TGTGCCAGCTCACCACTAGCTAGCACAGATACGCAGTATTTT.

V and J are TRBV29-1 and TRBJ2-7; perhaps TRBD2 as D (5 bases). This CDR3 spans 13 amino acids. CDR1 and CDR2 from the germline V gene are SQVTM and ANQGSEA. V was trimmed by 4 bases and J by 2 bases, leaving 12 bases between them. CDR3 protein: CSVGRGLTYEQYF. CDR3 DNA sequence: TGCAGCGTTGGTCGAGGGTTAACCTACGAGCAGTACTTC.